The clone carrying this T cell receptor beta chain was detected many times. Its antigen is undetermined. CDR1 is SGHTA, CDR2 FQGNSA, per germline. Trimming left V 1 base short and J 7 bases short, with 8 bases between. The CDR3 is 13 amino acids. These data are taken from a study of CD8 T cells in ankylosing spondylitis. Notes on the study in general: A motif of under ten highly homologous TCR beta variants was seen as apparently characteristic of ankylosing spondylitis blood.

TCRdb passed the 5' RACE reads through MiXCR, listing each CDR3 protein once. The table has about 840,000 distinct CDR3 sequences, about 11% seen once. The receptor comes from a male donor with ankylosing spondylitis. The chain recombines TRBV7-2 with TRBJ1-5; D remains ambiguous. Sequences were obtained from blood, either unsorted or a sorted T cell fraction (not recorded which). The CDR3 protein is CASSLGVRQPQHF. The CDR3 nucleotides read TGTGCCAGCAGCTTAGGCGTACGACAGCCCCAGCATTTT. Complete variable domain (other parts from reference TRBV7-2 and TRBJ1-5): GAGVSQSPSNKVTEKGKDVELRCDPISGHTALYWYRQSLGQGLEFLIYFQGNSAPDKSGLPSDRFSAERTGGSVSTLTIQRTQQEDSAVYLCASSLGVRQPQHFGDGTRLSIL.